The sequence of this T cell receptor beta chain was determined in a study of blood T cell repertoires in COVID-19. At the level of the study: T cells, B-cell-depleted T cells, or PBMCs provided the cDNA or gDNA that served as material.

Trimming removed 4 bases from V and 1 base from J, with 8 bases in between. The V gene's germline CDR1 is SGHRS and CDR2 YFSETQ. The CDR3 extends over 13 amino acids. Assay: immunoSEQ multiplex PCR; the TCRdb copy retains only in-frame clones and omits some. The sample has fewer than 350,000 clones; under 95% are singletons. Enrollees, about 18 to 89 years old, lived in 24 US areas. Participants had their cohort set by participant-reported clinical history. The V call is TRBV5-1, the J call TRBJ1-1; no reliable D call. This TCR derives from a woman aged 40 to 50 with acute COVID-19. Sequenced: PBMCs or T cells enriched from blood (not recorded which). The CDR3 DNA follows: TGCGCCAGCAGCCGCGGGGAGAACACTGAAGCTTTCTTT. Protein sequence: CASSRGENTEAFF.